What follows are 8 T cell receptor beta chains derived from one specimen sequenced in a study of blood T cell repertoires in COVID-19. Clones were read by immunoSEQ multiplex PCR, and TCRdb kept only the in-frame ones, dropping some. Of approximately 150,000 clones in the sample, roughly 82% were seen once. What was sequenced was peripheral blood. These receptors were taken from a woman aged 70 to 79 with acute or convalescent COVID-19.

This chain connects TRBV24-1 to TRBJ2-1; 8 bases agree with TRBD2. V was pared by 9 bases and J by 7 bases, with 4 bases of the junction left unmatched. The CDR3 has 12 amino acids. Germline V gene lookup returns CDR1 KGHDR and CDR2 SFDVKD. The CDR3 sequence: CATRSGGNEQFF. The CDR3 region has the DNA TGTGCCACCCGCTCGGGGGGGAATGAGCAGTTCTTC.

This sequence joins TRBV19 and TRBJ1-2; TRBD1 matches 9 bases. Germline-derived CDR1 and CDR2 are LNHDA and SQIVND (reference sequence). V was pared by 6 bases and J by 14 bases, with 16 bases of the junction left unmatched. This CDR3 is built from 14 residues. The CDR3 DNA follows: TGTGCCAGTAGCCAAAAGGACAGGGGTCGGAGGGGAACCTTC. Protein product: CASSQKDRGRRGTF. The whole variable domain, filled in from reference TRBV19 and TRBJ1-2, reads DGGITQSPKYLFRKEGQNVTLSCEQNLNHDAMYWYRQDPGQGLRLIYYSQIVNDFQKGDIAEGYSVSREKKESFPLTVTSAQKNPTAFYLCASSQKDRGRRGTFGSGTRLTVV.

V is TRBV6-5 and J is TRBJ1-2; D is uncertain. The germline V gene encodes CDR1 MNHEY and CDR2 SVGAGI. The germline V and J ends were trimmed by 7 bases and 2 bases, with 8 bases remaining between them. This CDR3 spans 12 amino acids. The CDR3 sequence: CASKTGNYGYTF. The CDR3 DNA reads TGTGCCAGCAAAACCGGGAACTATGGCTACACCTTC.

The rearrangement links TRBV2 to TRBJ2-2; 7 nucleotides match TRBD1. The CDR3 has 15 amino acids. After removal of 8 bases from V and 1 base from J, the junction contained 7 bases not matched to a gene. Germline CDR1 and CDR2: SNHLY and FYNNEI. The CDR3 sequence: CASLPGTVNTGELFF. The CDR3 DNA follows: TGTGCCAGCCTTCCCGGGACAGTGAACACCGGGGAGCTGTTTTTT.

The genes are TRBV2 and TRBJ2-6; 8 bases map to TRBD1. Germline CDR1 and CDR2: SNHLY and FYNNEI. CDR3 length: 16 amino acids. V lost 10 bases to trimming and J lost 1 base; unmatched junction nucleotides: 9. The CDR3: CAIRDRTISGANVLTF. CDR3 nucleotides: TGTGCCATCCGGGACAGGACGATATCTGGGGCCAACGTCCTGACTTTC.

This chain uses TRBV4-3 with TRBJ1-4, with 7 positions matching TRBD1. The germline V gene has CDR1 LGHNA and CDR2 YSLEER. J lost 4 bases, V lost 3 bases, and 8 bases had no gene match. The CDR3 sequence is 16 residues long. CDR3 bases: TGCGCCAGCAGCCAGGGCAGGGGACAGAATAATGAAAAACTGTTTTTT. Protein product: CASSQGRGQNNEKLFF.

The rearrangement uses TRBV6-1 and TRBJ1-5; D perhaps matches TRBD1 (5 bases). Per the germline V gene, CDR1 is MNHNS and CDR2 is SASEGT. V was trimmed by 1 base and J by 5 bases, leaving 6 bases between them. The CDR3 contains 13 residues. The CDR3 is CASSEGGYQPQHF. CDR3 DNA: TGTGCCAGCAGTGAAGGGGGCTATCAGCCCCAGCATTTT.

The J gene is TRBJ1-1, the V gene TRBV6-5; D remains unclear. Trimming shortened V by 5 bases and J by 6 bases, and 16 bases separated the two germline ends. The CDR3 runs 14 residues. Looked up from germline, CDR1 is MNHEY and CDR2 is SVGAGI. The CDR3 DNA sequence: TGTGCCAGCAGTACGGGATCTTTTCGGGCTGAAGCTTTCTTT. Protein: CASSTGSFRAEAFF.